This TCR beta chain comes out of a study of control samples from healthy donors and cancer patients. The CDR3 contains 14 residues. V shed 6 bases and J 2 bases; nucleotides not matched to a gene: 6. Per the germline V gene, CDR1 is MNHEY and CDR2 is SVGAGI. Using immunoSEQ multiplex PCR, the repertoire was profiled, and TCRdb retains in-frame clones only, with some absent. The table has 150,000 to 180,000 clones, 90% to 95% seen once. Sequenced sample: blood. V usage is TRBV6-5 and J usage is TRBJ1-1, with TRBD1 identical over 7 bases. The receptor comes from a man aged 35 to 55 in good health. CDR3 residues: CASRLDRANTEAFF. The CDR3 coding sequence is TGTGCCAGCAGACTAGACAGGGCAAACACTGAAGCTTTCTTT.